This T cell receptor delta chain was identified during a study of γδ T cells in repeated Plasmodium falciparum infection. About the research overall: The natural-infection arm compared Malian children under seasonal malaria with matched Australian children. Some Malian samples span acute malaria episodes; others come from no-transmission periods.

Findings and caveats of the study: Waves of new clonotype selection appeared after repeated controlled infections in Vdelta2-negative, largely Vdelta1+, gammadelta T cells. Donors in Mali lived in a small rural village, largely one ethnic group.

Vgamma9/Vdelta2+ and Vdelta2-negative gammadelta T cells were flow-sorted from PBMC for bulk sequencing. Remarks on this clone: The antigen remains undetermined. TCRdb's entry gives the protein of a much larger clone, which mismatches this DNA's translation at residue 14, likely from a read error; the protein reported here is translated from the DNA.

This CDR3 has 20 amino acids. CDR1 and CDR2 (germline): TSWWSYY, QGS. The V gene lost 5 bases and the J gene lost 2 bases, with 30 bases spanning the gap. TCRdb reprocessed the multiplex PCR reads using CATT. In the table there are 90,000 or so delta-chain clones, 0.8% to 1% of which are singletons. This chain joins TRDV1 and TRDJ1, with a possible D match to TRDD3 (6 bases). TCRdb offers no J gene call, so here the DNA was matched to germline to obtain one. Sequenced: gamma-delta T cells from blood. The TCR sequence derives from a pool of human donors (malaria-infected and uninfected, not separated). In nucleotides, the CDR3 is TGTGCTCTTGGGATCAACCCCTGGACTGATACGCAAAGTGAGACCGATAAACTCATCTTT. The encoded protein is CALGINPWTDTQSETDKLIF.